The clone carrying this T cell receptor beta chain appeared a few times. V was trimmed by 5 bases and J by 1 base, leaving 17 bases between them. Germline V gene lookup returns CDR1 MNHNS and CDR2 SASEGT. The CDR3 is made up of 16 amino acids. Time point described: before trial treatment. Patients deemed eligible presented with advanced solid tumors lacking tumor-infiltrating lymphocytes. This record comes from a study of low-dose radiotherapy and immunotherapy resistance in tumors. Background on the study: First-strand cDNA relied on TRAV- and TRBV-specific primers spanning alpha and beta chains.

Both a constant-region primer and a V-primer adapter served to amplify TCRs across 15 to 25 PCR cycles. TCRdb reprocessed the reads with MiXCR, giving one entry per CDR3 protein. The table has tens of thousands of distinct CDR3 sequences, approximately 10% seen once. This receptor was obtained from a female donor with ovarian cancer. This material consisted of PBMCs, taken before treatment. The chain carries TRBV6-1 and TRBJ1-1; possible D gene TRBD1, 6 bases. In nucleotides, the CDR3 is TGTGCCAGCAGTTACGGGCTGGGAGGGGGGAACACTGAAGCTTTCTTT. Translated, it gives CASSYGLGGGNTEAFF.